This T cell receptor beta chain was profiled in a study of CD8+CD57+ T cells in acquired aplastic anemia (dated by TCRdb to between 2018 and 2020). As for the study more broadly: Extracted DNA from sorted CD4+ and CD8+ cells averaged 3.2 ug, ranging from roughly 0.19 to 27.4 ug. CD8+CD57+ expansion was defined as frequency above the mean frequency observed in healthy subjects. On the study overall, not on this receptor specifically: Although roughly 29 CD8+ CDR3 sequences were shared by patients and controls, these sequences appeared highly expressed in patients and within the immunodominant clones of patients. Patients and healthy controls showed no significant difference in CD8+ Simpson's diversity (P=0.060).

Expansion of CD8+CD57+ cells had been shown by flow cytometry in the patients chosen for sequencing. Every patient had a diagnosis of severe acquired aplastic anemia based on International Study of Aplastic Anemia and Agranulocytosis and Camitta criteria. Patients had received no therapy at the time of blood sampling. In this study, sorted CD4+ and CD8+ T cells from the blood of healthy subjects and of severe aplastic anemia patients had their TCR repertoires deep-sequenced. Patients were enrolled in the USA under clinicaltrials.gov protocols 00001620, 01623167, 00001397, 00071045, 00081523 and 00961064. Ficoll-Paque density gradient centrifugation was used to isolate peripheral blood mononuclear cells. CD4+ and CD8+ T cells were sorted by FACS or magnetic beads before DNA extraction. TCR beta VDJ combination and CDR3 sequence profiling used genomic DNA as the template. An Illumina HiSeq 2000 was the platform used for TCR repertoire sequencing. From the authors' description of their analysis: TRBV/TRBJ rearrangement plots, CDR3 size and DJ length profiles, and Simpson's diversity index were used to evaluate the repertoires. Whichever DNA sequence was most abundant in the deep sequencing data was defined as the immunodominant clone. CDR3 amino acid sequences were screened for sharing across subjects and compared with published repertoires and the VDJdb database. TCRdb took the public reads, trimmed them with fastp at Q25, ran MiXCR for clone calling and kept in-frame beta chains. Rows with one shared CDR3 protein collapse into an entry with the most common genes and DNA. These V and J calls are TCRdb output, not the study's own analysis. The sample includes hundreds of thousands of distinct CDR3 sequences, with 56% observed a single time. The ten largest clones take up 1.3% of the sample.

A note on this clonotype: Its antigen is not yet known. It has no much larger one-base neighbor in the sample; base qualities were not kept.

The CDR3 runs 12 amino acids, cysteine and phenylalanine included. Only CDR3 DNA remains: 36 bases, in frame from the first base. Reading the germline V gene gives CDR1 SGDLS and CDR2 YYNGEE. The trim is 5 bases for V and 4 bases for J, with a gap of 10 bases between the germline ends. The chain joins TRBV9 to TRBJ2-7; TRBD1 is perhaps the D gene, given 5 matching bases. The TCR was taken from a human donor with aplastic anemia. Sequenced sample: sorted CD4+, CD8+, or CD8+CD57+ T cells (not recorded which) from PBMCs. This receptor has the CDR3 CASRRTQYEQYF. The nucleotide sequence reads as follows: TGTGCCAGCAGACGGACACAGTACGAGCAGTACTTC.